The present T cell receptor (beta chain) was sequenced within a study of Graves' ophthalmopathy and Graves' hyperthyroidism. Trimming removed 6 bases from V and 7 bases from J, with 21 bases in between. Germline V gene lookup returns CDR1 SGHTA and CDR2 FQGTGA. The CDR3 length is 16 residues. About this clonotype itself: The antigen remains unidentified.

Scientists amplified the TCR beta CDR3 regions from RNA transcripts. Scientists carried out first-round RT-PCR using HTBI primers and then a second-round multiplex PCR. TCRdb reprocessed the multiplex PCR reads via MiXCR and lists one record per CDR3 protein. The table has about 240,000 distinct CDR3 sequences, 40% to 50% seen once. General study points: Most thyroid clonotypes with frequency above 0.001 were detected in blood too.

The study excluded patients with other autoimmune diseases, uncontrolled infections, pregnancy or lactation. This rearrangement joins TRBV7-3 to TRBJ2-2; D may be TRBD1 (5 bases). The source is an adult man with Graves' ophthalmopathy. Material: peripheral blood. CDR3 sequence (DNA): TGTGCCAGCAGTTTAGCCGGAGCAGGGAAAATCGGGGAGCTGTTTTTT. Its protein product is CASSLAGAGKIGELFF.